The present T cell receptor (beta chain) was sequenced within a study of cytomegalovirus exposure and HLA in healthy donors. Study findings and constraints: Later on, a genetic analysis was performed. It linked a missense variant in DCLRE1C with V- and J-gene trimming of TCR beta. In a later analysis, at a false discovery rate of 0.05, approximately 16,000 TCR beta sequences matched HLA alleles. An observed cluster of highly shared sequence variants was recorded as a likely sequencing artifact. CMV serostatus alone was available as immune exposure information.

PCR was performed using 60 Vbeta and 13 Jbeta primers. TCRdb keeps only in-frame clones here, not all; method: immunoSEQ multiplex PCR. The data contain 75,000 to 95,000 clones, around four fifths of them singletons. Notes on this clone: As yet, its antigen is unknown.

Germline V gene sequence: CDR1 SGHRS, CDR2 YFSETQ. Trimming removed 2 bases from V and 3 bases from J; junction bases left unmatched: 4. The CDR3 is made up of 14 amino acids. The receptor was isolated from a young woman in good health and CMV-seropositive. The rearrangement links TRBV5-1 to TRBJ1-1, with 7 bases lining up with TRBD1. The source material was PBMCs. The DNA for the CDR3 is TGCGCCAGCAGCTTTTCGACAGGGTACACTGAAGCTTTCTTT. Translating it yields CASSFSTGYTEAFF.